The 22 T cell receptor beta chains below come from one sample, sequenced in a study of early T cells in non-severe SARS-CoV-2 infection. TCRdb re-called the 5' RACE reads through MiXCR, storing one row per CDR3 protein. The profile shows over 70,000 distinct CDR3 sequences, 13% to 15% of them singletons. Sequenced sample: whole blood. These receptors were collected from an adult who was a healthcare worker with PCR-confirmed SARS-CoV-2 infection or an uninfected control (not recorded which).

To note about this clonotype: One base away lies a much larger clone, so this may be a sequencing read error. The DNA of the CDR3 is TGTGCCAGCAGTACCACCCCAGGGGGTGATGACTATGGCTACACCTTC. Amino acids: CASSTTPGGDDYGYTF. The rearrangement links TRBV27 to TRBJ1-2, with 7 bases lining up with TRBD1. The CDR3 is made up of 16 amino acids. Unmatched junction bases numbered 12, after V lost 5 bases and J lost 3 bases. Germline V gives CDR1 MNHEY, CDR2 SMNVEV (reference sequence).

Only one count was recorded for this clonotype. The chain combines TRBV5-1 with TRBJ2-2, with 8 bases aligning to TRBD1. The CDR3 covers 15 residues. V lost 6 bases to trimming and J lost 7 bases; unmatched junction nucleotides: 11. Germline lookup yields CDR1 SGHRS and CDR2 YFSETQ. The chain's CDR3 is CASTGQGRRSGELFF. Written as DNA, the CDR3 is TGCGCCAGCACCGGACAGGGCCGCAGGAGCGGGGAGCTGTTTTTT.

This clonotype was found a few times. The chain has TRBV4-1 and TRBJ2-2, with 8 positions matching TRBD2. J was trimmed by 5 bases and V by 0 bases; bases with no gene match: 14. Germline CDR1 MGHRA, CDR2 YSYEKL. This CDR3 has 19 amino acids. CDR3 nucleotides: TGCGCCAGCAGCCAAGATCGGTACTCTAGCGGGCAGGGGACCGGGGAGCTGTTTTTT. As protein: CASSQDRYSSGQGTGELFF.

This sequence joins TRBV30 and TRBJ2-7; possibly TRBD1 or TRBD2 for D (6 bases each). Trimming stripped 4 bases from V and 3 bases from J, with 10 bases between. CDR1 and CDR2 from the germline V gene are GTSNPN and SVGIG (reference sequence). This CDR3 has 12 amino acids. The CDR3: CAWTRDNYEQYF. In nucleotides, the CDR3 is TGTGCCTGGACGCGGGACAACTACGAGCAGTACTTC.

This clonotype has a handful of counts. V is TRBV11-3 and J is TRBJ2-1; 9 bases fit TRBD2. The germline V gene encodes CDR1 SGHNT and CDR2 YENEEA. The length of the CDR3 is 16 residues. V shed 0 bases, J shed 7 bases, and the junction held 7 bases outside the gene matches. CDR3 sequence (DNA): TGTGCCAGCAGCTTAGAGGCATCTAGCGGGAATAATGAGCAGTTCTTC. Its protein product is CASSLEASSGNNEQFF.

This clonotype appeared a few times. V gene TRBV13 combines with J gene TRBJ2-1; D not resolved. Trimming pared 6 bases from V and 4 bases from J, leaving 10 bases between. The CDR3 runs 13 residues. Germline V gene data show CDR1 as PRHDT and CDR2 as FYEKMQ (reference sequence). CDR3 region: CASRLISYNEQFF. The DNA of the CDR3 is TGTGCCAGCAGACTTATCAGTTACAATGAGCAGTTCTTC. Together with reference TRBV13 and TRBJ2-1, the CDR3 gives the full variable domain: AAGVIQSPRHLIKEKRETATLKCYPIPRHDTVYWYQQGPGQDPQFLISFYEKMQSDKGSIPDRFSAQQFSDYHSELNMSSLELGDSALYFCASRLISYNEQFFGPGTRLTVL.

The CDR3 loop is CASSPPTDTQYF. In DNA, the CDR3 is TGTGCCAGCAGCCCGCCGACAGATACGCAGTATTTT. The chain couples TRBV7-9 to TRBJ2-3, with no clear D. CDR3 length: 12 amino acids. CDR1 SEHNR and CDR2 FQNEAQ come from the germline V gene (reference sequence). V lost 5 bases and J lost 3, with 6 bases in between.

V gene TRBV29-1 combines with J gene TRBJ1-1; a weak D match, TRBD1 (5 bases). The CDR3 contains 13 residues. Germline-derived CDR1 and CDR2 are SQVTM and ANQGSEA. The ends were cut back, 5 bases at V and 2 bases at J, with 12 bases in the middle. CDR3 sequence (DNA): TGCAGCGTTAGATCGGGGGGAAACACTGAAGCTTTCTTT. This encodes CSVRSGGNTEAFF.

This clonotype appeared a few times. CDR3 coding DNA: TGTGCCAGTAGAGAGGCAGAGCAGTACTTC. It yields the protein CASREAEQYF. V is TRBV19 and J is TRBJ2-7; D gene uncertain. The V gene's germline CDR1 is LNHDA and CDR2 SQIVND (reference sequence). The CDR3 loop spans 10 amino acids. Trimming pared 6 bases from V and 7 bases from J, leaving 7 bases between.

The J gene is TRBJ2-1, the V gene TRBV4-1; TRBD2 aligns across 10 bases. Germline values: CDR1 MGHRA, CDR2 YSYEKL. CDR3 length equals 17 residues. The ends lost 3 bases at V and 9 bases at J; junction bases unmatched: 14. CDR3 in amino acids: CASSHRAGGPLAAEQFF. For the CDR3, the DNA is TGCGCCAGCAGCCACCGAGCGGGAGGGCCTTTAGCTGCTGAGCAGTTCTTC.

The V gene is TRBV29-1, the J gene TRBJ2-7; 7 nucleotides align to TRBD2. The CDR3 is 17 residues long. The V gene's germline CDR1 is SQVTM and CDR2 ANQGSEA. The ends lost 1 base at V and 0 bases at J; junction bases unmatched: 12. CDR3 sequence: CSVEGLLSGDSSYEQYF. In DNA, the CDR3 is TGCAGCGTTGAAGGTTTGTTAAGCGGGGATAGCTCCTACGAGCAGTACTTC.

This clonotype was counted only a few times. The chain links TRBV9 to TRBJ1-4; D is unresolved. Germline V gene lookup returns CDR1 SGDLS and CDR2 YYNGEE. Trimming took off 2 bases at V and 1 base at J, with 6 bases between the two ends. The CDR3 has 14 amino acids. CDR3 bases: TGTGCCAGCAGCGTTGAGGGAACTAATGAAAAACTGTTTTTT. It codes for CASSVEGTNEKLFF.

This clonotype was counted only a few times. This chain's CDR3 is CASSRTSGPNTGELFF. CDR3 nucleotide sequence: TGTGCCAGCTCACGGACTAGCGGGCCAAACACCGGGGAGCTGTTTTTT. The genes are TRBV18 and TRBJ2-2, with 11 bases matching TRBD2. Per germline, CDR1 KGHSH and CDR2 LQKENI. The CDR3 is 16 residues long. The ends lost 4 bases at V and 2 bases at J; junction bases unmatched: 3. The full variable domain, completed using reference TRBV18 and TRBJ2-2, is NAGVMQNPRHLVRRRGQEARLRCSPMKGHSHVYWYRQLPEEGLKFMVYLQKENIIDESGMPKERFSAEFPKEGPSILRIQQVVRGDSAAYFCASSRTSGPNTGELFFGEGSRLTVL.

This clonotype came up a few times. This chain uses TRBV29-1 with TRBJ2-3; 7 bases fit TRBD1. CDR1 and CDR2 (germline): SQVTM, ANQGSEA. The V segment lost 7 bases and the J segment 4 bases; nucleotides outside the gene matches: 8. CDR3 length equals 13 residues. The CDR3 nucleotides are TGCAGCGACTCCCGGACAGGCGCAGATACGCAGTATTTT. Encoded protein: CSDSRTGADTQYF.

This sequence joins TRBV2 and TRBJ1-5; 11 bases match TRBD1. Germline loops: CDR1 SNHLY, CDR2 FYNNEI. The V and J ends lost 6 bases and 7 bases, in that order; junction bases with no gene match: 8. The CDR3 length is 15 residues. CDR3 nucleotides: TGTGCCAGCAGAGCCGGGACAGGGGGGCGGCAGCCCCAGCATTTT. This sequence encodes CASRAGTGGRQPQHF.

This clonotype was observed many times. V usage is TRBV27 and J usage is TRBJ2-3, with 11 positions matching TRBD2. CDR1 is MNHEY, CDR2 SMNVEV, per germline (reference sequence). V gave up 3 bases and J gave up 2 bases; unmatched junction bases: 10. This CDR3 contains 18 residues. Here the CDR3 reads CASSFYLSGRADTDTQYF. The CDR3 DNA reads TGTGCCAGCAGTTTTTATCTTAGCGGGAGGGCCGACACAGATACGCAGTATTTT.

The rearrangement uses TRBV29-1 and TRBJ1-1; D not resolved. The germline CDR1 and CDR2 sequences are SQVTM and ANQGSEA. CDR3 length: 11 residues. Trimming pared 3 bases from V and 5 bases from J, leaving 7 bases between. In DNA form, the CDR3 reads TGCAGCGTTGATTCCTTTACTGAAGCTTTCTTT. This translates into CSVDSFTEAFF.

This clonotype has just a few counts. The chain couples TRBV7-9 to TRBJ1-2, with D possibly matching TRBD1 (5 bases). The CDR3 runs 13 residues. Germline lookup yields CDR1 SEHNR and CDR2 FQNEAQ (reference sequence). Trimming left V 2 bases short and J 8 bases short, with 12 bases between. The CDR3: CASSLLGEGGYTF. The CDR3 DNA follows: TGTGCCAGCAGCTTATTAGGGGAAGGCGGCTACACCTTC.

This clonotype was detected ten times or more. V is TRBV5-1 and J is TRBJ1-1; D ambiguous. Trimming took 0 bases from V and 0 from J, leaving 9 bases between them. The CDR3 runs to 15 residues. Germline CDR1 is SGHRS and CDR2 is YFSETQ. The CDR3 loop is CASSLVAGLNTEAFF. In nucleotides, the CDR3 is TGCGCCAGCAGCTTGGTGGCGGGATTGAACACTGAAGCTTTCTTT.

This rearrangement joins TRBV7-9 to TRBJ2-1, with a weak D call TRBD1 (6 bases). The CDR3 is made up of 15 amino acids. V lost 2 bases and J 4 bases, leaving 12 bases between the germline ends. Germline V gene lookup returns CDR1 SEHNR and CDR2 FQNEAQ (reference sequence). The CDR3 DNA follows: TGTGCCAGCAGCTTACAGGACAGCCGTTACAATGAGCAGTTCTTC. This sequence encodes CASSLQDSRYNEQFF.

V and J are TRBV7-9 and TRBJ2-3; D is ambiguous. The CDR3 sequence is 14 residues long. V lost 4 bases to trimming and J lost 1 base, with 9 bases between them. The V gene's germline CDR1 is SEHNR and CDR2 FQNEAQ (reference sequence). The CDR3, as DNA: TGTGCCAGCAGCTATCCGGGTGGCACAGATACGCAGTATTTT. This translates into CASSYPGGTDTQYF.

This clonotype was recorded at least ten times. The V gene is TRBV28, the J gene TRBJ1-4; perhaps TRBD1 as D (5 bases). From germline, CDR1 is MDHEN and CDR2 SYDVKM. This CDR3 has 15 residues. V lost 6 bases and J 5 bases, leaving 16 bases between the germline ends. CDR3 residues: CASRATGRDNEKLFF. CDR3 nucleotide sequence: TGTGCCAGCAGGGCTACAGGTAGAGACAATGAAAAACTGTTTTTT.